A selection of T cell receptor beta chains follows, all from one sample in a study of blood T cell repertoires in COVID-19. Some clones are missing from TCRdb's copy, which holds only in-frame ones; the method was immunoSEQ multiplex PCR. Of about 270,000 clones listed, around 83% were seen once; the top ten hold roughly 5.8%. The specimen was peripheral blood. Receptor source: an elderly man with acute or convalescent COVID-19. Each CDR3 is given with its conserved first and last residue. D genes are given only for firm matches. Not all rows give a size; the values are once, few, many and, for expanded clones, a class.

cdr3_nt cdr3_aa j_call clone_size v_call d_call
TGTGCCAGCAACGGACAGATAGGGATGAACACTGAAGCTTTCTTT CASNGQIGMNTEAFF TRBJ1-1 NA TRBV2 NA
TGTGCCAGCAGCTTAGCGGGAGGATATTACGAGCAGTACTTC CASSLAGGYYEQYF TRBJ2-7 NA TRBV7-3 TRBD2
TGTGCCAGCAGCAAATTCCCCCCGGACAGGGGGCCTTCGCCTAATGAAAAACTGTTTTTT CASSKFPPDRGPSPNEKLFF TRBJ1-4 NA TRBV21-1 NA
TGTGCCAGCATCAAGGGACAGATTTACACAGATACGCAGTATTTT CASIKGQIYTDTQYF TRBJ2-3 NA TRBV18 TRBD1
TGTGCCAGCTCACCACCCACCCTTCGGGATACGCAGTATTTT CASSPPTLRDTQYF TRBJ2-3 NA TRBV18 NA
TGCGCCAGCACCTTAGCGGGAGGGAACTCTGGGGCCAACGTCCTGACTTTC CASTLAGGNSGANVLTF TRBJ2-6 NA TRBV5-1 TRBD2
TGTGCCAGCAGCAAATACAGGCGGGACAGGGTGTTAAGTTCGAGCACAGATACGCAGTATTTT CASSKYRRDRVLSSSTDTQYF TRBJ2-3 few TRBV21-1 NA
TGCGCCAGCAGCCCCGGGACAGGGGGAGGAGAGACCCAGTACTTC CASSPGTGGGETQYF TRBJ2-5 NA TRBV5-1 TRBD1
TGTGCCAGCGGGAGTTACAATGAGCAGTTCTTC CASGSYNEQFF TRBJ2-1 many TRBV28 NA
TGTGCCAGCAGCAATTACAGGGGTTCACCCCTCCACTTT CASSNYRGSPLHF TRBJ1-6 NA TRBV11-1 TRBD1
TGCGCCAGCAGCTTGGGCCAGGGCTCAGATACGCAGTATTTT CASSLGQGSDTQYF TRBJ2-3 NA TRBV5-1 NA
TGTGCCACCAGCAGACAAGACAGGGGTGACCATGAGCAGTTCTTC CATSRQDRGDHEQFF TRBJ2-1 NA TRBV15 TRBD1
TGTGCCACCAGTGATGCGGGACAGATGAATTCACCCCTCCACTTT CATSDAGQMNSPLHF TRBJ1-6 NA TRBV24-1 TRBD1
TGTGCCAGCAGTTTAGATGAGCACACCTTC CASSLDEHTF TRBJ1-2 NA TRBV27 NA
TGCGCCAGCAGCTTTAACAGGGGGAATGGGGAGCAGTACTTC CASSFNRGNGEQYF TRBJ2-7 NA TRBV5-1 TRBD1
TGTGCCACCAGTGGGACAGTAACCTCCGGCACAGATACGCAGTATTTT CATSGTVTSGTDTQYF TRBJ2-3 once TRBV24-1 NA
TGTGCCAGCGAGTCGGTCTATGGCTACACCTTC CASESVYGYTF TRBJ1-2 once TRBV3-1/TRBV3-2 NA
TGCGCCAGCAGCCCCCGACCACAGGGGGAGGGCACTGAAGCTTTCTTT CASSPRPQGEGTEAFF TRBJ1-1 NA TRBV5-1 TRBD1
TGTGCCAGCAGTGTAGGGGCAGGGGGTAACTCACCCCTCCACTTT CASSVGAGGNSPLHF TRBJ1-6 NA TRBV2 TRBD1
TGTGCCAGCAGGGTGGGACTTAGCGGCTACACCTTC CASRVGLSGYTF TRBJ1-2 NA TRBV28 NA
TGTGCCAGCAGTCGTATCGGGGTGGCGAACACCGGGGAGCTGTTTTTT CASSRIGVANTGELFF TRBJ2-2 few TRBV7-2 NA
TGTGCCGCCGGCCAGCGGGGGGATACAGATACGCAGTATTTT CAAGQRGDTDTQYF TRBJ2-3 NA TRBV10-3 TRBD2
TGTGCTAGCAGTTTCTCGAACACCGGGGAGCTGTTTTTT CASSFSNTGELFF TRBJ2-2 NA TRBV7-7 NA
TGCGCCAGCAGTGACCAGTTGGGGGGCGAGCAGTACTTC CASSDQLGGEQYF TRBJ2-7 NA TRBV10-1 NA
TGTGCCAGTAAGTCTGAACCGGTGGATGAAAAACTGTTTTTT CASKSEPVDEKLFF TRBJ1-4 once TRBV19 NA
TGTGCCAGCGGCCCACAGGGACCCTACGAGCAGTACTTC CASGPQGPYEQYF TRBJ2-7 NA TRBV28 NA
TGTGCCAGCTCACCACAGGGGACAGGGAATGGACAGCCCCAGCATTTT CASSPQGTGNGQPQHF TRBJ1-5 NA TRBV18 TRBD1
TGCAGTGCTAGTCTGAGAGGGTTTGGGCCGTATGAGCAGTTCTTC CSASLRGFGPYEQFF TRBJ2-1 NA TRBV20-1 NA
TGTGCCAGCAGCTTGGTTAGCCAATCCTACAATGAGCAGTTCTTC CASSLVSQSYNEQFF TRBJ2-1 NA TRBV5-4 NA
TGTGCCACCGGACAGGGCCCCTACAATGAGCAGTTCTTC CATGQGPYNEQFF TRBJ2-1 NA TRBV24-1 TRBD1
TGTGCCAGCAGTTATCTCGCGGGAGGGATATCCTACAATGAGCAGTTCTTC CASSYLAGGISYNEQFF TRBJ2-1 NA TRBV6-2/TRBV6-3 TRBD2
TGTGCCAGCAGCCAATCGGGGATACGGAACACTGAAGCTTTCTTT CASSQSGIRNTEAFF TRBJ1-1 once TRBV3-1/TRBV3-2 NA
TGTGCCAGCGAAACCGGGACAGGGTCCGGGGAGCTGTTTTTT CASETGTGSGELFF TRBJ2-2 few TRBV2 TRBD1
TGTGCCAGCAGATTAAGCGGGATCTCCTACGAGCAGTACTTC CASRLSGISYEQYF TRBJ2-7 NA TRBV11-2 TRBD2
TGTGCCAGCAGCACCGCGGGACAGACCGGGGAGCTGTTTTTT CASSTAGQTGELFF TRBJ2-2 once TRBV7-2 NA
TGTGCCAGCAGTTACCGGAGGAGCGCTACTAGCACAGATACGCAGTATTTT CASSYRRSATSTDTQYF TRBJ2-3 NA TRBV6-2/TRBV6-3 NA
TGTGCCAGCAGCTACCTACAGGGTTCTGAAAAACTGTTTTTT CASSYLQGSEKLFF TRBJ1-4 once TRBV6-5 NA
TGTGCCAGCACCCGGCTAGGTGACGAGGGCGAGCAGTACTTC CASTRLGDEGEQYF TRBJ2-7 NA TRBV5-5 NA
TGTGTCAGCAGCTTAGGGGGACAGGGTAAAGGGGAGCTGTTTTTT CVSSLGGQGKGELFF TRBJ2-2 NA TRBV7-2 TRBD1
TGCGCCAGCAGCCCCCGTCTGCAAGAGACCCAGTACTTC CASSPRLQETQYF TRBJ2-5 NA TRBV5-1 NA
TGTGCCAGCAGTTTATTCGGGACAGGGGCGGATGGCTACACCTTC CASSLFGTGADGYTF TRBJ1-2 NA TRBV28 TRBD1
TGTGCCAGCAGTAATAGCGGGGGCCGAGAAGAGACCCAGTACTTC CASSNSGGREETQYF TRBJ2-5 few TRBV2 TRBD2
TGTGCCAGCAGTGAAGTAGCAAGGTCGAATGGCTACACCTTC CASSEVARSNGYTF TRBJ1-2 NA TRBV2 NA
TGTGCCAGCACCCCATCCCCTAGCGGGATAGACACCGGGGAGCTGTTTTTT CASTPSPSGIDTGELFF TRBJ2-2 many TRBV4-2 TRBD2
TGCAGCGTTGGGACTAGCGGGAACACAGATACGCAGTATTTT CSVGTSGNTDTQYF TRBJ2-3 NA TRBV29-1 TRBD2
TGTGCCAGCTCACCACCAGCCCCCTCTGGAAACACCATATATTTT CASSPPAPSGNTIYF TRBJ1-3 NA TRBV18 NA
TGTGCCAGCAGCCAATCGAACGGGAATTCACCCCTCCACTTT CASSQSNGNSPLHF TRBJ1-6 NA TRBV3-1/TRBV3-2 NA
TGTGCCAGCAGCTTAACCAGACAGTCCTACGAGCAGTACTTC CASSLTRQSYEQYF TRBJ2-7 NA TRBV7-9 NA
TGTGCCACCAGTGATGCCCCCCGGACAGGGGGAAGAGATACGCAGTATTTT CATSDAPRTGGRDTQYF TRBJ2-3 NA TRBV24-1 TRBD1
TGCGCCAGCAGCTTGGAACAGGGAACCTACGAGCAGTACTTC CASSLEQGTYEQYF TRBJ2-7 NA TRBV5-1 NA